The 30 T cell receptor beta chains in this list originate from one sample, sequenced in a study of blood T cell repertoires in COVID-19. Repertoires were generated with immunoSEQ multiplex PCR, while TCRdb's copy carries only in-frame clones and drops some. Of under 250,000 clones listed, around 82% are singletons. Sequencing was carried out using peripheral blood. The receptors originated from a human donor in a cohort sampled during active COVID-19.

V gene TRBV6-1 combines with J gene TRBJ2-7, with a possible D match to TRBD1 (6 bases). The CDR3 loop spans 14 amino acids. V dropped 3 bases and J dropped 5 bases, with 14 bases sitting between them. The germline CDR1 and CDR2 sequences are MNHNS and SASEGT. CDR3 sequence: CASSEQGFFHEQYF. Written as DNA, the CDR3 is TGTGCCAGCAGTGAGCAGGGGTTTTTCCACGAGCAGTACTTC.

The gene calls are TRBV7-9 and TRBJ1-2; possibly TRBD1 for D (5 bases). Germline lookup yields CDR1 SEHNR and CDR2 FQNEAQ (reference sequence). V lost 1 base to trimming and J lost 5 bases, with 11 bases between them. The CDR3 contains 14 residues. As DNA, the CDR3 is TGTGCCAGCAGCTTAGTCGGCAGGGCTTATGGCTACACCTTC. Its protein product is CASSLVGRAYGYTF.

J is TRBJ1-1 and V is TRBV7-2; 7 bases match TRBD1. Germline V gives CDR1 SGHTA, CDR2 FQGNSA. The trim removed 5 bases at V and 4 bases at J, leaving 7 bases unmatched. This CDR3 contains 14 residues. CDR3 nucleotides: TGTGCCAGCAGCCCGACAGGGCTAGCCACTGAAGCTTTCTTT. It specifies CASSPTGLATEAFF.

The J gene is TRBJ2-2, the V gene TRBV9; 8 bases agree with TRBD1. V trimming: 0 bases; J trimming: 7 bases; junction bases outside the gene matches: 8. CDR1 and CDR2 (germline): SGDLS, YYNGEE. This CDR3 region has 16 residues. The CDR3 here is CASSVAGQALNGELFF. The CDR3 DNA is TGTGCCAGCAGCGTAGCGGGACAGGCGCTGAACGGGGAGCTGTTTTTT.

This rearrangement joins TRBV19 to TRBJ2-1; 10 positions match TRBD1. The length of the CDR3 is 15 residues. CDR1 and CDR2 (germline): LNHDA, SQIVND (reference sequence). Trimming took 4 bases from V and 5 from J; bases not matched to a gene: 5. DNA for the CDR3: TGTGCCAGTAGTACCGACAGGGGGCTGGACAATGAGCAGTTCTTC. Its protein is CASSTDRGLDNEQFF.

The rearrangement links TRBV28 to TRBJ2-6, with D uncertain. V lost 4 bases, J lost 0 bases, and 19 bases lay in between. Germline V gives CDR1 MDHEN, CDR2 SYDVKM. This CDR3 is 19 amino acids long. CDR3 sequence (DNA): TGTGCCAGCAGTTCGTCCTCCACAGTCCTGAGCTCTGGGGCCAACGTCCTGACTTTC. This gives the protein CASSSSSTVLSSGANVLTF. Full variable domain (rest looked up from reference TRBV28 and TRBJ2-6): DVKVTQSSRYLVKRTGEKVFLECVQDMDHENMFWYRQDPGLGLRLIYFSYDVKMKEKGDIPEGYSVSREKKERFSLILESASTNQTSMYLCASSSSSTVLSSGANVLTFGAGSRLTVL.

V usage is TRBV29-1 and J usage is TRBJ1-4, with 8 bases lining up with TRBD1. Germline trimming cut 7 bases from V and 5 bases from J; bases unmatched to any gene: 6. This CDR3 comprises 13 residues. Germline V lookup: CDR1 SQVTM, CDR2 ANQGSEA. The CDR3 nucleotides are TGCAGCGGTGCAGGGGGCGAGAATGAAAAACTGTTTTTT. This gives the protein CSGAGGENEKLFF.

V is TRBV28 and J is TRBJ2-1; possibly TRBD1 for D (6 bases). CDR1 and CDR2 from the germline V gene are MDHEN and SYDVKM. The CDR3 consists of 15 residues. Between the trimmed V and J ends, which lost 5 bases and 7 bases, there was a span of 18 bases. In DNA, the CDR3 is TGTGCCAGCAGTACCATAGGGGGAATCTCAAATGAGCAGTTCTTC. This codes for CASSTIGGISNEQFF. Supplemented by reference TRBV28 and TRBJ2-1, the full variable domain reads DVKVTQSSRYLVKRTGEKVFLECVQDMDHENMFWYRQDPGLGLRLIYFSYDVKMKEKGDIPEGYSVSREKKERFSLILESASTNQTSMYLCASSTIGGISNEQFFGPGTRLTVL.

The chain is built from TRBV27 and TRBJ2-3, with D maybe TRBD2 (5 bases). In germline, CDR1 is MNHEY, CDR2 SMNVEV (reference sequence). V was cut by 4 bases and J by 5 bases, with 13 bases left in between. The CDR3 runs to 14 residues. For the CDR3, the DNA is TGTGCCAGCAGTTCCAAGCGGACCCTAGATACGCAGTATTTT. Translating gives CASSSKRTLDTQYF.

V and J are TRBV11-2 and TRBJ2-1; 9 nucleotides match TRBD2. Germline-derived CDR1 and CDR2 are SGHAT and FQNNGV. With 1 base clipped from V and 0 bases from J, the junction kept 7 bases outside the gene matches. CDR3 length: 18 residues. The DNA of the CDR3 is TGTGCCAGCAGCTTAGGGGCGGGAGGGCCCGCCTCCTACAATGAGCAGTTCTTC. It yields the protein CASSLGAGGPASYNEQFF.

The V call is TRBV27, the J call TRBJ1-5; the D gene is possibly TRBD1 (6 bases). V was shortened by 2 bases and J by 1 base, with 12 bases between the two germline ends. The CDR3 is 16 amino acids. Germline CDR1 reads MNHEY; CDR2 reads SMNVEV (reference sequence). The CDR3 region has the DNA TGTGCCAGCAGTTTAGTAGCCAGGGGAAGCAATCAGCCCCAGCATTTT. It translates to CASSLVARGSNQPQHF.

This chain joins TRBV9 and TRBJ1-3; 10 positions match TRBD1. The CDR3 length is 16 residues. Germline CDR1 reads SGDLS; CDR2 reads YYNGEE. Losses at the gene ends were 0 bases for V and 3 bases for J; bases not matched to a gene: 3. The CDR3 sequence is CASSVGQGALGNTIYF. The CDR3, as DNA: TGTGCCAGCAGCGTAGGACAGGGGGCGCTTGGAAACACCATATATTTT.

The chain recombines TRBV18 with TRBJ1-2; 7 bases are a match to TRBD1. Germline trimming cut 1 base from V and 6 bases from J; bases unmatched to any gene: 5. The CDR3 has 14 amino acids. CDR1 is KGHSH, CDR2 LQKENI, per germline. The CDR3: CASSPRTGDHGYTF. In nucleotides, the CDR3 is TGTGCCAGCTCACCACGCACAGGGGACCATGGCTACACCTTC.

CDR3 protein: CASSPAGGTEAFF. The CDR3 DNA reads TGTGCCAGCAGCCCTGCCGGCGGCACTGAAGCTTTCTTT. The chain couples TRBV3-1 (or the pseudogene TRBV3-2) to TRBJ1-1; D gene ambiguous. The V end lost 4 bases, the J end lost 4 bases, and 10 bases lay between the germline ends. CDR1 LGHDT and CDR2 YNNKEL come from the germline V gene (reference sequence). The CDR3 has 13 residues.

This chain uses TRBV19 with TRBJ2-5, with 7 positions matching TRBD1. The CDR3 covers 16 residues. Germline lookup yields CDR1 LNHDA and CDR2 SQIVND (reference sequence). Trimming cost V 5 bases and J 1 base; bases outside gene matches: 10. The CDR3 here is CASSPRTGLIQETQYF. For the CDR3, the DNA is TGTGCCAGTAGTCCGCGGACAGGTCTCATCCAAGAGACCCAGTACTTC.

The V and J genes are TRBV6-2 or TRBV6-3 and TRBJ2-7; 10 nucleotides align to TRBD1. Per the germline V gene, CDR1 is MNHEY and CDR2 is SVGEGT. This CDR3 contains 16 residues. J was trimmed by 4 bases and V by 0 bases; bases with no gene match: 6. The CDR3 spells CASSYSQTGGRYEQYF. The CDR3 nucleotides are TGTGCCAGCAGTTACTCCCAGACAGGGGGCAGGTACGAGCAGTACTTC.

This clone was counted a few times. The V and J genes are TRBV28 and TRBJ1-3; 9 bases are shared with TRBD1. The CDR3 is made up of 16 amino acids. Germline trimming cut 5 bases from V and 3 bases from J; bases unmatched to any gene: 8. The germline CDR1 and CDR2 sequences are MDHEN and SYDVKM. CDR3 sequence (DNA): TGTGCCAGCAGTGACCCGGGACAGGGTAGTGGAAACACCATATATTTT. It encodes CASSDPGQGSGNTIYF.

This chain connects TRBV11-2 to TRBJ2-3; maybe TRBD1 (6 bases). Germline CDR1 is SGHAT and CDR2 is FQNNGV. The V end lost 5 bases, the J end lost 0 bases, and 12 bases lay between the germline ends. The CDR3 extends over 15 amino acids. As DNA, the CDR3 is TGTGCCAGCAGCCTTTTGGGACATAGCACAGATACGCAGTATTTT. Protein product: CASSLLGHSTDTQYF.

This chain links TRBV4-2 with TRBJ2-1, with D tentatively TRBD2 (6 bases). The V and J ends lost 4 bases and 10 bases respectively, with 14 bases between them. The CDR3 is made up of 13 amino acids. Germline V gene sequence: CDR1 LGHNA, CDR2 YNFKEQ. The CDR3 DNA reads as TGTGCCAGCAGCCCGGACAAGGCGGGAGAGCAGTTCTTC. Translating it yields CASSPDKAGEQFF.

This clone showed up just once. The chain links TRBV5-4 to TRBJ1-3, with TRBD1 matching 7 bases. Germline CDR1 SGHNT, CDR2 YYREEE (reference sequence). The CDR3 length is 15 residues. J gave up 2 bases and V 4 bases, and 6 bases lay outside the gene matches. The CDR3 is CASSPGQAAGNTIYF. The CDR3 DNA sequence: TGTGCCAGCAGCCCAGGACAGGCGGCTGGAAACACCATATATTTT.

This clone was counted a few times. CDR3 region: CASSLQGSQPQHF. The CDR3 coding sequence is TGTGCCAGCAGCCTCCAGGGGAGTCAGCCCCAGCATTTT. V gene TRBV5-6 combines with J gene TRBJ1-5; D is possibly TRBD1 (6 bases). The V end was cut by 4 bases, the J end by 6 bases, with 11 bases between. CDR1 and CDR2 from the germline V gene are SGHDT and YYEEEE. The CDR3 loop spans 13 amino acids.

This clone was picked up one time. This rearrangement joins TRBV18 to TRBJ2-2; 8 nucleotides align to TRBD1. The CDR3 has 14 amino acids. Germline CDR1 reads KGHSH; CDR2 reads LQKENI. Trimming took 2 bases from V and 6 from J; bases not matched to a gene: 2. The CDR3 DNA follows: TGTGCCAGCTCACCAGGACAGGGTGCCGGGGAGCTGTTTTTT. This codes for CASSPGQGAGELFF.

The genes are TRBV5-6 and TRBJ1-2, with 8 positions matching TRBD1. The CDR3 loop spans 13 amino acids. With V trimmed by 4 bases and J by 10 bases, 9 bases remained unmatched. From germline, CDR1 is SGHDT and CDR2 YYEEEE. CDR3 sequence (DNA): TGTGCCAGCAGCCTGGGGGACAGGCACCCCTACACCTTC. Its translation is CASSLGDRHPYTF.

V gene TRBV6-5 combines with J gene TRBJ2-1, with D uncertain. V lost 4 bases and J lost 4, with 5 bases in between. The germline V gene encodes CDR1 MNHEY and CDR2 SVGAGI. The CDR3 is 12 residues long. DNA for the CDR3: TGTGCCAGCAGTTCTTTTTACAATGAGCAGTTCTTC. It encodes CASSSFYNEQFF.

V and J are TRBV15 and TRBJ2-5; 10 bases are shared with TRBD2. V lost 4 bases, J lost 5 bases, and 4 bases stayed unmatched. The CDR3 extends over 14 amino acids. CDR1 and CDR2 (germline): LNHNV, YYDKDF (reference sequence). CDR3 bases: TGTGCCACCAGCACCTCTAGCGGGGGCGAGACCCAGTACTTC. Protein product: CATSTSSGGETQYF.

J is TRBJ1-2 and V is TRBV19; tentative D call: TRBD1 (5 bases). CDR1 is LNHDA, CDR2 SQIVND, per germline (reference sequence). Trimming took 4 bases from V and 3 from J, leaving 12 bases between them. There are 14 residues in the CDR3. DNA for the CDR3: TGTGCCAGTAGTAATAGCAGGGCGGACTATGGCTACACCTTC. Protein: CASSNSRADYGYTF. Using reference TRBV19 and TRBJ1-2 for the parts outside the CDR3, the full variable domain is DGGITQSPKYLFRKEGQNVTLSCEQNLNHDAMYWYRQDPGQGLRLIYYSQIVNDFQKGDIAEGYSVSREKKESFPLTVTSAQKNPTAFYLCASSNSRADYGYTFGSGTRLTVV.

This clone was seen more than once but under ten times. The CDR3 coding sequence is TGTGCCAGCAGTATTGGACAGACCTATAATTCACCCCTCCACTTT. Translating gives CASSIGQTYNSPLHF. The chain uses TRBV6-5 and TRBJ1-6; D possibly corresponds to TRBD1 (6 bases). The CDR3 totals 15 residues. In germline, CDR1 is MNHEY, CDR2 SVGAGI. Trimming removed 5 bases at V and 2 bases at J, with 10 bases between.

J is TRBJ2-4 and V is TRBV6-2 or TRBV6-3; 7 bases map to TRBD2. Germline CDR1 reads MNHEY; CDR2 reads SVGEGT. V lost 4 bases and J lost 6; bases outside the gene matches: 0. The CDR3 has 12 amino acids. CDR3 residues: CASSWEGNIQYF. CDR3 sequence (DNA): TGTGCCAGCAGTTGGGAGGGAAACATTCAGTACTTC.

V usage is TRBV29-1 and J usage is TRBJ2-2; TRBD2 might be the D (6 bases). Trimming removed 7 bases from V and 0 bases from J, with 15 bases in between. In germline, CDR1 is SQVTM, CDR2 ANQGSEA. This CDR3 has 15 amino acids. The CDR3 loop is CSARRGIANTGELFF. The CDR3 nucleotides read TGCAGCGCCAGGCGGGGCATCGCGAACACCGGGGAGCTGTTTTTT.

The genes are TRBV20-1 and TRBJ2-5; 8 bases agree with TRBD1. The CDR3 spans 13 residues. V was clipped by 3 bases and J by 3 bases; unmatched bases: 3. From germline, CDR1 is DFQATT and CDR2 SNEGSKA (reference sequence). CDR3 in amino acids: CSASLTGEETQYF. The CDR3 coding sequence is TGCAGTGCTAGTCTGACAGGGGAAGAGACCCAGTACTTC.